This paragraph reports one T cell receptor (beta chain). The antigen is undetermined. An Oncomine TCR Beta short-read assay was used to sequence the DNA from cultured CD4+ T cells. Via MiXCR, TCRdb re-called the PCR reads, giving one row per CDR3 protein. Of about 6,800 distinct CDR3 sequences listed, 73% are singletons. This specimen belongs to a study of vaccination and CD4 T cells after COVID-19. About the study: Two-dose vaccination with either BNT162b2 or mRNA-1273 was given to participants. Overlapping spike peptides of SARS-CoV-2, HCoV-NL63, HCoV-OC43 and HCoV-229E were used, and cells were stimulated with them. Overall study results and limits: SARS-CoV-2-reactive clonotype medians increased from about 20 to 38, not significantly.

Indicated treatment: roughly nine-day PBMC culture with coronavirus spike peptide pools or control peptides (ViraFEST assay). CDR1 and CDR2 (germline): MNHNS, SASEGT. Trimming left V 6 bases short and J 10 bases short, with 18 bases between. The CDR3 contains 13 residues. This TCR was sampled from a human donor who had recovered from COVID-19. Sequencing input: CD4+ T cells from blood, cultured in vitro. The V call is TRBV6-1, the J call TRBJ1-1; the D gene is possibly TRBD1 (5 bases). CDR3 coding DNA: TGTGCCAGCAGCCCCAACGGTCTTGGGGGAGCTTTCTTT. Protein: CASSPNGLGGAFF.